The 11 T cell receptor beta chains given below trace back to one sample, sequenced in a study of response to subunit inactivated influenza vaccine. MiXCR, applied by TCRdb to the RT-PCR reads, yields one record per CDR3 protein. The sample lists some 640,000 distinct CDR3 sequences; approximately 15% were seen once. This material consisted of PBMCs from blood, taken 14 days before vaccination. The source of these receptors is a man aged 45-65 years who received an inactivated influenza vaccine.

This clonotype turned up a few times. V and J are TRBV20-1 and TRBJ2-1; 11 nucleotides match TRBD2. The germline gives CDR1 DFQATT, CDR2 SNEGSKA (reference sequence). The CDR3 loop spans 19 amino acids. The CDR3 spells CSAPVAGGHRGGGNNEQFF. DNA of the CDR3: TGCAGCGCTCCCGTAGCGGGGGGGCACCGAGGAGGGGGCAACAATGAGCAGTTCTTC.

Only a few counts were recorded for this clonotype. The genes are TRBV2 and TRBJ2-7; no firm D call. V lost 6 bases to trimming and J lost 1 base, with 16 bases between them. The CDR3 loop spans 15 amino acids. CDR1 SNHLY and CDR2 FYNNEI come from the germline V gene. Written as DNA, the CDR3 is TGTGCCAGCAGGATACTGAGCCGCCAGTCCTACGAGCAGTACTTC. Translating gives CASRILSRQSYEQYF. The whole variable domain, remainder taken from reference TRBV2 and TRBJ2-7, is EPEVTQTPSHQVTQMGQEVILRCVPISNHLYFYWYRQILGQKVEFLVSFYNNEISEKSEIFDDQFSVERPDGSNFTLKIRSTKLEDSAMYFCASRILSRQSYEQYFGPGTRLTVT.

This clonotype was seen once. It is likely a read error, because the conserved phenylalanine at the end of the CDR3 is missing. This rearrangement joins TRBV5-1 to TRBJ2-2; D gene unclear. V was pared by 9 bases and J by 6 bases, with 18 bases between. The germline V gene encodes CDR1 SGHRS and CDR2 YFSETQ. CDR3 length: 14 amino acids. This CDR3 is CAIGSRLISGELFC. CDR3 in DNA: TGCGCCATCGGCTCCCGACTTATCTCCGGGGAGCTGTTTTGT.

This clonotype was seen only a few times. This chain joins TRBV4-1 and TRBJ2-5; TRBD2 might be the D (6 bases). V lost 0 bases, J lost 5 bases, and 16 bases lay in between. This CDR3 has 16 residues. Germline V gene data show CDR1 as MGHRA and CDR2 as YSYEKL. Here the CDR3 reads CASSQDGAGTGETQYF. The DNA of the CDR3 is TGCGCCAGCAGCCAAGATGGTGCAGGGACTGGGGAGACCCAGTACTTC.

There are a few counts of this clonotype. The gene calls are TRBV7-3 and TRBJ2-3; a possible D gene is TRBD1 (6 bases). Germline V CDR1 and CDR2: SGHTA, FQGTGA. The CDR3 is 14 residues long. The V end was cut by 1 base, the J end by 4 bases, with 9 bases between. CDR3 sequence reads: CASSLNTGPDTQYF. In DNA, the CDR3 is TGTGCCAGCAGCTTAAATACAGGGCCAGATACGCAGTATTTT. Combining the CDR3 with reference TRBV7-3 and TRBJ2-3 gives the whole variable domain GAGVSQTPSNKVTEKGKYVELRCDPISGHTALYWYRQSLGQGPEFLIYFQGTGAADDSGLPNDRFFAVRPEGSVSTLKIQRTERGDSAVYLCASSLNTGPDTQYFGPGTRLTVL.

This clonotype was recorded at least ten times. The chain recombines TRBV29-1 with TRBJ2-1; D gene unclear. The V end lost 2 bases, the J end lost 9 bases, and 8 bases lay between the germline ends. CDR1 and CDR2 from the germline V gene are SQVTM and ANQGSEA. The CDR3 loop spans 11 amino acids. CDR3 amino acids: CSVEFRVEQFF. CDR3 bases: TGCAGCGTTGAATTTCGGGTTGAGCAGTTCTTC.

This clonotype was detected only a few times. Here the CDR3 DNA reads TGTGCCAGCAGTTATACAGTGGGGGGATACAATGAGCAGTTCTTC. Its protein product is CASSYTVGGYNEQFF. J is TRBJ2-1 and V is TRBV6-4; perhaps TRBD2 as D (6 bases). V gave up 5 bases and J gave up 4 bases, with 15 bases separating them. CDR3 size: 15 residues. Germline CDR1 and CDR2: MRHNA and SNTAGT.

The chain carries TRBV29-1 and TRBJ1-2; TRBD1 is a possible D gene (6 bases). Germline V gene lookup returns CDR1 SQVTM and CDR2 ANQGSEA. The CDR3 loop spans 15 amino acids. With 4 bases removed from V and 1 base from J, the gap between germline ends came to 16 bases. CDR3 loop: CSVGGRSTRNYGYTF. The CDR3 DNA follows: TGCAGCGTTGGGGGGCGGTCTACCCGTAACTATGGCTACACCTTC.

The CDR3 region is CSARPGDYTGELFF. CDR3 sequence (DNA): TGCAGTGCTAGACCAGGGGACTACACCGGGGAGCTGTTTTTT. The rearrangement uses TRBV20-1 and TRBJ2-2; possibly TRBD1 or TRBD2 for D (6 bases each). Germline V gene data show CDR1 as DFQATT and CDR2 as SNEGSKA (reference sequence). The V and J ends lost 2 bases and 3 bases respectively, with 10 bases between them. The CDR3 runs to 14 residues.

This clonotype was observed at least ten times. This chain links TRBV20-1 with TRBJ2-1, with 7 bases that match TRBD2. This CDR3 is built from 15 residues. CDR1 is DFQATT and CDR2 is SNEGSKA in the germline V gene (reference sequence). With V trimmed by 8 bases and J by 6 bases, 16 bases remained unmatched. The CDR3 DNA follows: TGCAGTATACCCCCCCGAATAGGGAGGGGCAATGAGCAGTTCTTC. This gives the protein CSIPPRIGRGNEQFF.

The rearrangement links TRBV19 to TRBJ1-5; D remains ambiguous. The CDR3 runs 14 residues. With 6 bases removed from V and 9 bases from J, the gap between germline ends came to 18 bases. Germline-derived CDR1 and CDR2 are LNHDA and SQIVND (reference sequence). In nucleotides, the CDR3 is TGTGCCAGTAGGGCAACACGGACCCAAGGGCCCCAGCATTTT. Protein sequence: CASRATRTQGPQHF. The full variable domain, in which reference TRBV19 and TRBJ1-5 provide the parts outside the CDR3, is DGGITQSPKYLFRKEGQNVTLSCEQNLNHDAMYWYRQDPGQGLRLIYYSQIVNDFQKGDIAEGYSVSREKKESFPLTVTSAQKNPTAFYLCASRATRTQGPQHFGDGTRLSIL.